This T cell receptor beta chain appears in the sequencing data of a study of blood T cell repertoires in COVID-19. Study-level background: The study drew acute and convalescent COVID-19 samples from the United States, Italy and Spain.

Germline V gives CDR1 SGHVS, CDR2 FQNEAQ. CDR3 length: 12 residues. The V end was cut by 1 base, the J end by 9 bases, with 7 bases between. Methods used by the authors: Cell counts per sample came from amplifying reference gene primers. Libraries were prepared by immunoSEQ multiplex PCR; TCRdb keeps only in-frame clonotypes and omits some of them. The V and J calls and the clone size are those of that table, but D and trimming were determined from the DNA. This table holds about 180,000 clones, approximately 89% found once. This chain connects TRBV7-8 to TRBJ2-1, with D maybe TRBD1 (6 bases). This receptor was taken from a woman between 25 and 40 years old with acute or convalescent COVID-19. Sequenced material: peripheral blood. CDR3 residues: CASSLVGAEQFF. In DNA, the CDR3 is TGTGCCAGCAGCTTAGTGGGGGCTGAGCAGTTCTTC.